This is a list of T cell receptor beta chains from one sample in a study of T-cell reconstitution after alpha-beta-depleted transplantation in children. MiXCR, applied by TCRdb to the PCR reads, yields one record per CDR3 protein. This sample has over 200,000 distinct CDR3 sequences, with 8% to 9.5% found just once. Specimen: PBMCs from the stem cell graft donor, collected from the stem cell graft. These receptors came from a human donor who donated a stem cell graft to a child with acute lymphoblastic leukemia. Both conserved end residues are part of each CDR3. Each record gives: D gene, clone size, V gene, J gene, CDR3 DNA, CDR3 protein. D genes are given only for firm matches. A row's size may be missing; if present it is once, few, many or a size class.

d_gene: NA
abundance: many
v_gene: TRBV7-9
j_gene: TRBJ1-4
CDR3nt: TGTGCCAGCACCCCCTTAGGGGGTAATGAAAAACTGTTTTTT
CDR3aa: CASTPLGGNEKLFF

d_gene: NA
abundance: few
v_gene: TRBV18
j_gene: TRBJ2-5
CDR3nt: TGTGCCAGCTCACCACTCGGGGGTCACGGAGAGACCCAGTACTTC
CDR3aa: CASSPLGGHGETQYF

d_gene: TRBD1
abundance: many
v_gene: TRBV28
j_gene: TRBJ2-5
CDR3nt: TGTGCCAGCAGTTTACATTCGGGACAGAAGTACCAAGAGACCCAGTACTTC
CDR3aa: CASSLHSGQKYQETQYF

d_gene: NA
abundance: NA
v_gene: TRBV10-2
j_gene: TRBJ2-4
CDR3nt: TGCGCCAGCAGTCCGGGTCGGAGGAAAAACATTCAGTACTTC
CDR3aa: CASSPGRRKNIQYF

d_gene: NA
abundance: many
v_gene: TRBV7-9
j_gene: TRBJ1-4
CDR3nt: TGTGCCAGCAGCTCGGGACTCGAGGGGCGAAATGAAAAACTGTTTTTT
CDR3aa: CASSSGLEGRNEKLFF

d_gene: NA
abundance: few
v_gene: TRBV6-1
j_gene: TRBJ1-5
CDR3nt: TGTGCCAGCAGTCCAGCAGGATTGGGAAATCAGCCCCAGCATTTT
CDR3aa: CASSPAGLGNQPQHF

d_gene: TRBD1
abundance: few
v_gene: TRBV18
j_gene: TRBJ2-7
CDR3nt: TGTGCCAGCTCACTAACGGGACAGGGAGGTCTCGAGCAGTACTTC
CDR3aa: CASSLTGQGGLEQYF

d_gene: NA
abundance: NA
v_gene: TRBV7-2
j_gene: TRBJ2-7
CDR3nt: TGTGCCAGCCGCGCTGTTTCTTTCGACTCCTACGAGCAGTACTTC
CDR3aa: CASRAVSFDSYEQYF

d_gene: TRBD1
abundance: many
v_gene: TRBV2
j_gene: TRBJ1-2
CDR3nt: TGTGCCAGGACGACAGGGCCTAACAGCTATGGCTACACCTTC
CDR3aa: CARTTGPNSYGYTF

d_gene: TRBD2
abundance: many
v_gene: TRBV10-3
j_gene: TRBJ2-3
CDR3nt: TGTGCCATCAGTGACCGTAGCGGGGGCACAGATACGCAGTATTTT
CDR3aa: CAISDRSGGTDTQYF

d_gene: NA
abundance: few
v_gene: TRBV14
j_gene: TRBJ1-1
CDR3nt: TGTGCCAGCAGCCTGCAGGGATTTGAAGCTTTCTTT
CDR3aa: CASSLQGFEAFF

d_gene: NA
abundance: few
v_gene: TRBV4-3
j_gene: TRBJ2-1
CDR3nt: TGCGCCAGCAGCCAAGATCGGGCAGGGGCAGACTATGGAGGGGACAATGAGCAGTTCTTC
CDR3aa: CASSQDRAGADYGGDNEQFF

d_gene: TRBD2
abundance: NA
v_gene: TRBV4-2
j_gene: TRBJ2-3
CDR3nt: TGTGCCAGCAGCCAAGAGGTGCTAGCGGGGGCCACTAGCACAGATACGCAGTATTTT
CDR3aa: CASSQEVLAGATSTDTQYF

d_gene: NA
abundance: many
v_gene: TRBV5-1
j_gene: TRBJ2-1
CDR3nt: TGCGCCAGCAGCCCCTCGCCAGGGTCCAGCTCCTACAATGAGCAGTTCTTC
CDR3aa: CASSPSPGSSSYNEQFF

d_gene: NA
abundance: NA
v_gene: TRBV27
j_gene: TRBJ2-2
CDR3nt: TGTGCCAGCAACCAATGGGGTCAGAACACCGGGGAGCTGTTTTTT
CDR3aa: CASNQWGQNTGELFF

d_gene: TRBD1
abundance: few
v_gene: TRBV7-6
j_gene: TRBJ2-7
CDR3nt: TGTGCCAGCAGCGTAGACAGGGCACAACTCAACTACGAGCAGTACTTC
CDR3aa: CASSVDRAQLNYEQYF

d_gene: NA
abundance: few
v_gene: TRBV10-2
j_gene: TRBJ2-7
CDR3nt: TGCGCCAGCAGTGAGCCCTGGGGGTCCATGGGGCAGTACTTC
CDR3aa: CASSEPWGSMGQYF

d_gene: TRBD2
abundance: NA
v_gene: TRBV5-1
j_gene: TRBJ2-3
CDR3nt: TGCGCCAGCAGCTTCGTTGGGGCCCCGAGGGAGCGGGGGAGATACACAGATACGCAGTATTTT
CDR3aa: CASSFVGAPRERGRYTDTQYF

d_gene: TRBD1
abundance: few
v_gene: TRBV7-8
j_gene: TRBJ1-2
CDR3nt: TGTGCCAGCAGCTTAGTAGGGACAGGGCTAGGCTATGGCTACACCTTC
CDR3aa: CASSLVGTGLGYGYTF

d_gene: NA
abundance: few
v_gene: TRBV30
j_gene: TRBJ2-7
CDR3nt: TGTGCCTGGGGGCCCTCGCGAGAGCAGTACTTC
CDR3aa: CAWGPSREQYF

d_gene: NA
abundance: NA
v_gene: TRBV20-1
j_gene: TRBJ1-5
CDR3nt: TGCAGTGCTAGAGGACAGTTTAGCAATCAGCCCCAGCATTTT
CDR3aa: CSARGQFSNQPQHF

d_gene: TRBD1
abundance: many
v_gene: TRBV11-2
j_gene: TRBJ2-7
CDR3nt: TGTGCCAGCAGCACCAGCTCCCGGGGACAGGCAGCCTACGAGCAGTACTTC
CDR3aa: CASSTSSRGQAAYEQYF

d_gene: TRBD2
abundance: many
v_gene: TRBV6-2/TRBV6-3
j_gene: TRBJ2-7
CDR3nt: TGTGCCAGCAGTTACTCGAGCGGACTAGCGGGGGCACCCCTGTACGAGCAGTACTTC
CDR3aa: CASSYSSGLAGAPLYEQYF

d_gene: TRBD2
abundance: few
v_gene: TRBV7-8
j_gene: TRBJ2-1
CDR3nt: TGTGCCAGCAGCCCCGGGGGGGGGACTTCCTACAATGAGCAGTTCTTC
CDR3aa: CASSPGGGTSYNEQFF

d_gene: NA
abundance: NA
v_gene: TRBV27
j_gene: TRBJ1-6
CDR3nt: TGTGCCAGCAGTTTATACTCAAGGGTTGGGCAGGCGAGCTCCTATAATTCACCCCTCCACTTT
CDR3aa: CASSLYSRVGQASSYNSPLHF

d_gene: NA
abundance: many
v_gene: TRBV18
j_gene: TRBJ1-5
CDR3nt: TGTGCCAGCTCACCAGGGGTTCCACGGAGCAATCAGCCCCAGCATTTT
CDR3aa: CASSPGVPRSNQPQHF

d_gene: NA
abundance: many
v_gene: TRBV9
j_gene: TRBJ2-7
CDR3nt: TGTGCCAGCAGCGTAGCTGAGAGAGCCTACGAGCAGTACTTC
CDR3aa: CASSVAERAYEQYF

d_gene: NA
abundance: many
v_gene: TRBV7-9
j_gene: TRBJ1-6
CDR3nt: TGTGCCAGCAGCTTAGTTGGCTCACCCCTCCACTTT
CDR3aa: CASSLVGSPLHF

d_gene: NA
abundance: many
v_gene: TRBV10-1
j_gene: TRBJ2-2
CDR3nt: TGCGCCAGCAGAGAACAGGGTAGCACCGGGGAGCTGTTTTTT
CDR3aa: CASREQGSTGELFF

d_gene: TRBD1
abundance: many
v_gene: TRBV6-1
j_gene: TRBJ1-5
CDR3nt: TGTGCCAGCAGTCCGACAGGGCTGCGGAGCAATCAGCCCCAGCATTTT
CDR3aa: CASSPTGLRSNQPQHF

d_gene: NA
abundance: NA
v_gene: TRBV30
j_gene: TRBJ1-3
CDR3nt: TGTGCCTGGAGTGTACGGGGCTCTGGAAACACCATATATTTT
CDR3aa: CAWSVRGSGNTIYF

d_gene: NA
abundance: once
v_gene: TRBV11-2
j_gene: TRBJ2-7
CDR3nt: TGTGCCAGCGCAACCGAAATAAGGGGCGAGCAGTACTTC
CDR3aa: CASATEIRGEQYF

d_gene: TRBD1
abundance: many
v_gene: TRBV5-5
j_gene: TRBJ2-7
CDR3nt: TGTGCCAGCAGCTTGAGGACAGGGGGCAGAGATGGGCAGTACTTC
CDR3aa: CASSLRTGGRDGQYF

d_gene: NA
abundance: many
v_gene: TRBV4-1
j_gene: TRBJ1-6
CDR3nt: TGCGCCAGCAGCCAAGCGAACCCGACAGTTAATTCACCCCTCCACTTT
CDR3aa: CASSQANPTVNSPLHF

d_gene: NA
abundance: few
v_gene: TRBV7-9
j_gene: TRBJ2-3
CDR3nt: TGTGCCAGCAGCTTAGCGGCAGGGAGTACAGATACGCAGTATTTT
CDR3aa: CASSLAAGSTDTQYF

d_gene: NA
abundance: many
v_gene: TRBV20-1
j_gene: TRBJ2-7
CDR3nt: TGCAGTGCGGAGGGGTTAGGGTCGAGCAACGAGCAGTACTTC
CDR3aa: CSAEGLGSSNEQYF

d_gene: TRBD1
abundance: many
v_gene: TRBV12-3/TRBV12-4
j_gene: TRBJ1-6
CDR3nt: TGTGCCAGCAGTCCACGGACAGGGCAAGGGGAATCACCCCTCCACTTT
CDR3aa: CASSPRTGQGESPLHF

d_gene: TRBD1
abundance: few
v_gene: TRBV29-1
j_gene: TRBJ1-1
CDR3nt: TGCAGCGTTGGGACAGGGGAGTTT
CDR3aa: CSVGTGEF

d_gene: NA
abundance: NA
v_gene: TRBV14
j_gene: TRBJ2-3
CDR3nt: TGTGCCAGCAGCCAAGACTTTGGATTGATAGCTGGGGCCACAGATACGCAGTATTTT
CDR3aa: CASSQDFGLIAGATDTQYF

d_gene: NA
abundance: NA
v_gene: TRBV10-3
j_gene: TRBJ2-7
CDR3nt: TGTGCCATCAGTGACCCCCGGGGGGCGCAAAAGGTGAGGGCCTACGAGCAGTACTTC
CDR3aa: CAISDPRGAQKVRAYEQYF

d_gene: TRBD1
abundance: few
v_gene: TRBV6-1
j_gene: TRBJ2-7
CDR3nt: TGTGCCAGCAGACCAAGTCGGGACAGGGACTACGAGCAGTACTTC
CDR3aa: CASRPSRDRDYEQYF

d_gene: TRBD1
abundance: few
v_gene: TRBV5-1
j_gene: TRBJ1-1
CDR3nt: TGCGCCAGCAGCTCGAATGGACAGGGGGCGAGGAACACTGAAGCTTTCTTT
CDR3aa: CASSSNGQGARNTEAFF

d_gene: NA
abundance: few
v_gene: TRBV4-1
j_gene: TRBJ2-7
CDR3nt: TGCGCCAGCAGCCGTCTTCCCGGGCAAAGCTCCTACGAGCAGTACTTC
CDR3aa: CASSRLPGQSSYEQYF

d_gene: NA
abundance: NA
v_gene: TRBV7-9
j_gene: TRBJ1-2
CDR3nt: TGTGCCAGCCACGGAGGGAACTATGGCTACACCTTC
CDR3aa: CASHGGNYGYTF

d_gene: NA
abundance: few
v_gene: TRBV20-1
j_gene: TRBJ1-1
CDR3nt: TGCAGTGCTAGAGATGGCGCAGGAACTGAAGCTTTCTTT
CDR3aa: CSARDGAGTEAFF

d_gene: TRBD2
abundance: few
v_gene: TRBV3-1
j_gene: TRBJ2-7
CDR3nt: TGTGCCAGCAGCCAACTAGCGGGGGGCCTCAGAGACGAGCAGTACTTC
CDR3aa: CASSQLAGGLRDEQYF

d_gene: TRBD1
abundance: many
v_gene: TRBV5-1
j_gene: TRBJ2-3
CDR3nt: TGCGCCAGCAGCTTAGTGGGACAGGCAACAGATACGCAGTATTTT
CDR3aa: CASSLVGQATDTQYF

d_gene: NA
abundance: few
v_gene: TRBV12-3/TRBV12-4
j_gene: TRBJ1-5
CDR3nt: TGTGCCAGCAGTTTAGCGCTCAAGGGCAATCAGCCCCAGCATTTT
CDR3aa: CASSLALKGNQPQHF

d_gene: NA
abundance: few
v_gene: TRBV7-9
j_gene: TRBJ2-3
CDR3nt: TGTGCCAGCAGCCCCCACCAGGATACGCAGTATTTT
CDR3aa: CASSPHQDTQYF

d_gene: TRBD1
abundance: NA
v_gene: TRBV6-1
j_gene: TRBJ1-2
CDR3nt: TGTGCCAGCAGAGACGATTGGACAGGGCCGAACTATGGCTACACCTTC
CDR3aa: CASRDDWTGPNYGYTF

d_gene: NA
abundance: NA
v_gene: TRBV3-1
j_gene: TRBJ2-1
CDR3nt: TGTGCCAGCAGCCAATACGCGTTCTGGGGCTCCTACAATGAGCAGTTCTTC
CDR3aa: CASSQYAFWGSYNEQFF

d_gene: NA
abundance: few
v_gene: TRBV12-2
j_gene: TRBJ2-1
CDR3nt: TGTGCAAGTCGCTTAGCAGGTCCTACGGGGGGTCTAAGGAATGAGCAGTTCTTC
CDR3aa: CASRLAGPTGGLRNEQFF

d_gene: TRBD1
abundance: few
v_gene: TRBV20-1
j_gene: TRBJ2-7
CDR3nt: TGCAGTGCTGCCCCCAGGGGGCAGAGGTACGAGCAGTACTTC
CDR3aa: CSAAPRGQRYEQYF